What follows describes a single TCR beta chain. As yet, its antigen is unknown. The sample belongs to a study of vaccination and CD4 T cells after COVID-19. About the research overall: Controls had a CEFX pool, an HIV-1 Nef pool, or no peptide added.

Per germline, CDR1 SEHNR and CDR2 FQNEAQ (reference sequence). CDR3 length equals 15 residues. V lost 7 bases to trimming and J lost 5 bases; unmatched junction nucleotides: 9. Time point denoted: late sampling 161 to 241 days after vaccination in a few convalescent patients. Treatment denoted: roughly ten-day PBMC culture with coronavirus spike peptide pools or control peptides (ViraFEST assay). Sequencing of cultured CD4+ T cell DNA used the Oncomine TCR Beta short-read assay. One entry per CDR3 protein results from TCRdb running MiXCR on the PCR reads. The repertoire consists of 20,000 or so distinct CDR3 sequences, with roughly 45% occurring once and the leading ten covering about 10%.

The clonotype originates from a human donor who had recovered from COVID-19. Sequenced material: CD4+ T cells from blood, cultured in vitro, taken about 7 months after SARS-CoV-2 vaccination. The J gene is TRBJ1-2, the V gene TRBV7-9; 11 bases match TRBD1. The CDR3 loop is CASTWQGTGGYGYTF. CDR3 nucleotide sequence: TGTGCCAGCACCTGGCAAGGGACAGGGGGTTATGGCTACACCTTC.